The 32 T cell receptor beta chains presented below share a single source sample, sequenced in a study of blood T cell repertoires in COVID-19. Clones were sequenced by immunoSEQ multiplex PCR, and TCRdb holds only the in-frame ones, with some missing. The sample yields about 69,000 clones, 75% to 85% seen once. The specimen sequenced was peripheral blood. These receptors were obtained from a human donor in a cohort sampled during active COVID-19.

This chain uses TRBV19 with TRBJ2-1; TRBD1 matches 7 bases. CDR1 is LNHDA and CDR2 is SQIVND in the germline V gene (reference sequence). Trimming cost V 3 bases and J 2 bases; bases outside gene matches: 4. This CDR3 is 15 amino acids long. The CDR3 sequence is CASSIEGQPYNEQFF. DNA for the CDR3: TGTGCCAGTAGTATTGAGGGACAGCCCTACAATGAGCAGTTCTTC.

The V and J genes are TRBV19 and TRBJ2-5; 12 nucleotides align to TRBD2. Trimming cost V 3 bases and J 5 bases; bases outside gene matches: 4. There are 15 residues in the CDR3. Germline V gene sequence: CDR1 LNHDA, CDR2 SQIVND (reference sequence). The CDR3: CASSIRLAGEETQYF. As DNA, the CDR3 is TGTGCCAGTAGTATCCGACTAGCGGGGGAGGAGACCCAGTACTTC. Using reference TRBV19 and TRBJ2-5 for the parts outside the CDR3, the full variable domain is DGGITQSPKYLFRKEGQNVTLSCEQNLNHDAMYWYRQDPGQGLRLIYYSQIVNDFQKGDIAEGYSVSREKKESFPLTVTSAQKNPTAFYLCASSIRLAGEETQYFGPGTRLLVL.

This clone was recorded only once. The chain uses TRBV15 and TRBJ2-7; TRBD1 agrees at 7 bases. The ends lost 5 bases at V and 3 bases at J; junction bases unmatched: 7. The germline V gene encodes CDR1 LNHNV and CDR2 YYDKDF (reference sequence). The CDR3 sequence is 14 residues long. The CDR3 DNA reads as TGTGCCACCAGCTCTCCGGGACAGCTCTACGAGCAGTACTTC. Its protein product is CATSSPGQLYEQYF.

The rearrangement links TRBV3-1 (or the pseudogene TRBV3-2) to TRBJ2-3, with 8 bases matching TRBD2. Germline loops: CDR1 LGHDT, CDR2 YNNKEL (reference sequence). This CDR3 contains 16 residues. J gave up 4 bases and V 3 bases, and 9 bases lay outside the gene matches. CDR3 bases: TGTGCCAGCAGCCAGTTGCCGGGACTAGACGCAGATACGCAGTATTTT. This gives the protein CASSQLPGLDADTQYF.

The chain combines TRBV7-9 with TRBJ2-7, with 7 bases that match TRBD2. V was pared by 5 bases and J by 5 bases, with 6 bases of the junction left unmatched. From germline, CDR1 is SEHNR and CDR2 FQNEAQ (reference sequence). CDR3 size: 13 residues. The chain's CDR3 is CASSPRGGNEQYF. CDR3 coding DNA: TGTGCCAGCAGCCCCCGGGGAGGGAACGAGCAGTACTTC.

The CDR3 sequence: CASRFNSNQPQHF. CDR3 DNA sequence: TGTGCCAGCAGATTCAATAGCAATCAGCCCCAGCATTTT. V and J are TRBV2 and TRBJ1-5; the D is unclear. Trimming stripped 6 bases from V and 0 bases from J, with 6 bases between. The CDR3 runs 13 residues. Germline CDR1 is SNHLY and CDR2 is FYNNEI.

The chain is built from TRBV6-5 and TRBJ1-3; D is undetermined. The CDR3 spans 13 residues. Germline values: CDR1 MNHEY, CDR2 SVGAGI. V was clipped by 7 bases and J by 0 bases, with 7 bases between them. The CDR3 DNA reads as TGTGCCAGCACACGGAGCTCTGGAAACACCATATATTTT. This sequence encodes CASTRSSGNTIYF.

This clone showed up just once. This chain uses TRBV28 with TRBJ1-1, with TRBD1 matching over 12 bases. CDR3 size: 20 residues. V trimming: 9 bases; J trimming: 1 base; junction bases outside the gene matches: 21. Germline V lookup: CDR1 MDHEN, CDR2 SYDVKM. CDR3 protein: CASPSAFPGQGAEANTEAFF. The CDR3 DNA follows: TGTGCCAGTCCCTCCGCTTTTCCGGGACAGGGGGCGGAAGCGAACACTGAAGCTTTCTTT.

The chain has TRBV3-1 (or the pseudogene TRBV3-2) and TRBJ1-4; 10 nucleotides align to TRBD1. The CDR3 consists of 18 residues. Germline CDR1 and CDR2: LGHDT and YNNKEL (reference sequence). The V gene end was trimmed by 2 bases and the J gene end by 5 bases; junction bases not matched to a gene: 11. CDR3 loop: CASSQHRDRGRLNEKLFF. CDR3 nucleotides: TGTGCCAGCAGCCAACACCGGGACAGGGGCCGCCTAAATGAAAAACTGTTTTTT.

The DNA of the CDR3 is TGTGCCAGCAGCTTACTGGACACTGAAGCTTTCTTT. Amino acids: CASSLLDTEAFF. The rearrangement links TRBV5-4 to TRBJ1-1; D is unclear. The V and J ends lost 2 bases and 3 bases respectively, with 5 bases between them. The CDR3 contains 12 residues. Germline CDR1 is SGHNT and CDR2 is YYREEE (reference sequence).

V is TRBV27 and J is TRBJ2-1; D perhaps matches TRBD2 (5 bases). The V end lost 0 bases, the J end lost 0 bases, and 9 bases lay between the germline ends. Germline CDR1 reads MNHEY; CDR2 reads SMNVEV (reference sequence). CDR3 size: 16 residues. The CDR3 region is CASSLSASGSYNEQFF. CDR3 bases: TGTGCCAGCAGTTTATCGGCGAGCGGCTCCTACAATGAGCAGTTCTTC.

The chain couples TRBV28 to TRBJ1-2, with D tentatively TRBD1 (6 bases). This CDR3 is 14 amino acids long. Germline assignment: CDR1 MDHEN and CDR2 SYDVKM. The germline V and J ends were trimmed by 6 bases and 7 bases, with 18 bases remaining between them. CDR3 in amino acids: CASSLTGGRFGYTF. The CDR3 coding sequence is TGTGCCAGCAGCCTAACGGGGGGCAGGTTTGGCTACACCTTC.

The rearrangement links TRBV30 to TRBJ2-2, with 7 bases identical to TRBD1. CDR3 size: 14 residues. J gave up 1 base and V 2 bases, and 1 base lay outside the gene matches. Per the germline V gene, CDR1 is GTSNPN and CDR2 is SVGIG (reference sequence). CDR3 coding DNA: TGTGCCTGGAGTCACAGGGGGAACACCGGGGAGCTGTTTTTT. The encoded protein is CAWSHRGNTGELFF. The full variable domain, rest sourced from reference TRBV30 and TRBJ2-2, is SQTIHQWPATLVQPVGSPLSLECTVEGTSNPNLYWYRQAAGRGLQLLFYSVGIGQISSEVPQNLSASRPQDRQFILSSKKLLLSDSGFYLCAWSHRGNTGELFFGEGSRLTVL.

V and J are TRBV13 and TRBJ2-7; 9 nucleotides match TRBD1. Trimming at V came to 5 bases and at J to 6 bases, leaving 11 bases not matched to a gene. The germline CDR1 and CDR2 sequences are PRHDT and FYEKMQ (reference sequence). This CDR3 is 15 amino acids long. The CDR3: CASSGGRDREGEQYF. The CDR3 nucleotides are TGTGCCAGCAGCGGGGGCCGGGACAGGGAGGGCGAGCAGTACTTC.

Here the CDR3 reads CASSLGGHTDSNQPQHF. The CDR3 DNA follows: TGCGCCAGCAGCTTGGGGGGGCATACGGATAGCAATCAGCCCCAGCATTTT. V usage is TRBV5-1 and J usage is TRBJ1-5; possibly TRBD1 for D (6 bases). The CDR3 extends over 17 amino acids. Germline V gives CDR1 SGHRS, CDR2 YFSETQ. Trimming stripped 0 bases from V and 0 bases from J, with 13 bases between.

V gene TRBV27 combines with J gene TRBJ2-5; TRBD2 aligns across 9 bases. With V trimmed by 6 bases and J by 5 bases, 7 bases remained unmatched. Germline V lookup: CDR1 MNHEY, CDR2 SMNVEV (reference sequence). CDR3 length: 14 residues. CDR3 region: CASSRMAGGETQYF. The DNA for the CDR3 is TGTGCCAGCAGCCGAATGGCGGGAGGGGAGACCCAGTACTTC.

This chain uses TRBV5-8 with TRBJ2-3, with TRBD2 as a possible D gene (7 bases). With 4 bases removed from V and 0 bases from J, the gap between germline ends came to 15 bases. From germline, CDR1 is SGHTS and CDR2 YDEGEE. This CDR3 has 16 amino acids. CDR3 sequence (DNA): TGTGCCAGCAGCAGAGGACTAGGGGGGAGCACAGATACGCAGTATTTT. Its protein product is CASSRGLGGSTDTQYF.

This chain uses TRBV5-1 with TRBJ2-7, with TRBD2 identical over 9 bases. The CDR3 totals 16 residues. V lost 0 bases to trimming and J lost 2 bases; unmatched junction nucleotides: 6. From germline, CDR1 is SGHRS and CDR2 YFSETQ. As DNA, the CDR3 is TGCGCCAGCAGCTTGGGAAGGCTAGCGGGGCCCTACGAGCAGTACTTC. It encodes CASSLGRLAGPYEQYF.

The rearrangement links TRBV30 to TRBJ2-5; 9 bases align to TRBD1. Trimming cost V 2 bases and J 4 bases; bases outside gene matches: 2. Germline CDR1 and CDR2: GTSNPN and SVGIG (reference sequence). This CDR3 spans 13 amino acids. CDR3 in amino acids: CAWSRQGGETQYF. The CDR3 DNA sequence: TGTGCCTGGAGTAGACAGGGGGGAGAGACCCAGTACTTC.

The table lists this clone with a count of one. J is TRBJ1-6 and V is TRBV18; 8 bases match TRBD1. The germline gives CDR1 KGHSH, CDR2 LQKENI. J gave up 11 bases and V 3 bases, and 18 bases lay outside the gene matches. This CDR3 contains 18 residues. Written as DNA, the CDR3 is TGTGCCAGCTCACCTCAAGGGCTTCAGGGGGCGCTGAGGCCACCCCTCCACTTT. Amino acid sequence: CASSPQGLQGALRPPLHF.

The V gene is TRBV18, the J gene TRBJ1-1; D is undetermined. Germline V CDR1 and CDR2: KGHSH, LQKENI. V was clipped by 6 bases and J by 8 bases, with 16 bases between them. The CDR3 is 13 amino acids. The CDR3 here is CASSQGRIPEAFF. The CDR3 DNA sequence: TGTGCCAGCTCCCAAGGGAGAATCCCCGAAGCTTTCTTT.

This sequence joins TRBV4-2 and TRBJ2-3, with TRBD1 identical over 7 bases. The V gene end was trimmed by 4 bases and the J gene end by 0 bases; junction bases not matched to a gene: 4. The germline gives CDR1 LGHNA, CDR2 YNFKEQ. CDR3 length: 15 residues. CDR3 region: CASSLGGQSTDTQYF. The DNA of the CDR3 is TGTGCCAGCAGCCTTGGGGGACAGAGCACAGATACGCAGTATTTT.

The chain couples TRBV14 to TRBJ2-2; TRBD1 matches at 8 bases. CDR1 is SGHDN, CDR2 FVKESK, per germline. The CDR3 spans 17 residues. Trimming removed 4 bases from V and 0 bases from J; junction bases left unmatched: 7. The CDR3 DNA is TGTGCCAGCAGCCTTTACAGGGGGTTTTCGAACACCGGGGAGCTGTTTTTT. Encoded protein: CASSLYRGFSNTGELFF. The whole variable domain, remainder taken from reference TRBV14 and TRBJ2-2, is EAGVTQFPSHSVIEKGQTVTLRCDPISGHDNLYWYRRVMGKEIKFLLHFVKESKQDESGMPNNRFLAERTGGTYSTLKVQPAELEDSGVYFCASSLYRGFSNTGELFFGEGSRLTVL.

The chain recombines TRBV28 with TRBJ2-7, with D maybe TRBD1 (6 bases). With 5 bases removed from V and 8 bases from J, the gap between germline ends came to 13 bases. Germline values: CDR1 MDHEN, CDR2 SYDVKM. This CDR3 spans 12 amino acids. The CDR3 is CASSRFRGKQYF. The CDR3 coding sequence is TGTGCCAGCAGTCGCTTCAGGGGAAAGCAGTACTTC.

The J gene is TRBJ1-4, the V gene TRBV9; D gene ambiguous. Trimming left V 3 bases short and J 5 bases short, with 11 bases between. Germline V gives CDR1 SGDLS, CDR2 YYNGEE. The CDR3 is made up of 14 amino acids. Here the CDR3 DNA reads TGTGCCAGCAGCGCCCGGGCGGGGAATGAAAAACTGTTTTTT. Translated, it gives CASSARAGNEKLFF.

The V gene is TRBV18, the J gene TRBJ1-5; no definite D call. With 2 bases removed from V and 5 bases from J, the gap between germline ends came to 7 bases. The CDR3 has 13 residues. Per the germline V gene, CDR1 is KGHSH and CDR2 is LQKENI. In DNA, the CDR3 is TGTGCCAGCTCACCAGGGAGGGATCAGCCCCAGCATTTT. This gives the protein CASSPGRDQPQHF.

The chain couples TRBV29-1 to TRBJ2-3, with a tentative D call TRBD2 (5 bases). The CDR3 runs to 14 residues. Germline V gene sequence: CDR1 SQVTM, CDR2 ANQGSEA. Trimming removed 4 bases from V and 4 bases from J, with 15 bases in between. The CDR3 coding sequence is TGCAGCGTTGCGGCTAGCAGACCCTCAGATACGCAGTATTTT. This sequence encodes CSVAASRPSDTQYF.

CDR3 sequence (DNA): TGTGCCAGCAGCCCCCTACTAGCGGGGGGCCCCACAGATACGCAGTATTTT. Its translation: CASSPLLAGGPTDTQYF. The chain carries TRBV5-8 and TRBJ2-3, with 12 bases matching TRBD2. The CDR3 is 17 residues long. The germline V gene has CDR1 SGHTS and CDR2 YDEGEE. The V gene end was trimmed by 4 bases and the J gene end by 2 bases; junction bases not matched to a gene: 8. Using reference TRBV5-8 and TRBJ2-3 for the parts outside the CDR3, the full variable domain is EAGVTQSPTHLIKTRGQQATLRCSPISGHTSVYWYQQALGLGLQFLLWYDEGEERNRGNFPPRFSGRQFPNYSSELNVNALELEDSALYLCASSPLLAGGPTDTQYFGPGTRLTVL.

DNA of the CDR3: TGTGCCAGTAACAGCCGTGGGAGCTCCTACAATGAGCAGTTCTTC. Residues: CASNSRGSSYNEQFF. The chain combines TRBV19 with TRBJ2-1, with D perhaps TRBD2 (5 bases). The CDR3 has 15 residues. The V end lost 7 bases, the J end lost 0 bases, and 13 bases lay between the germline ends. Germline V gene sequence: CDR1 LNHDA, CDR2 SQIVND (reference sequence).

CDR3 loop: CASRAPGQGVGYTF. The CDR3 DNA sequence: TGTGCCAGCAGAGCCCCGGGACAGGGAGTCGGCTACACCTTC. The rearrangement links TRBV2 to TRBJ1-2; 9 nucleotides agree with TRBD1. There are 14 residues in the CDR3. V lost 6 bases to trimming and J lost 8 bases; unmatched junction nucleotides: 10. Germline V CDR1 and CDR2: SNHLY, FYNNEI. Variable domain in full (rest from reference TRBV2 and TRBJ1-2): EPEVTQTPSHQVTQMGQEVILRCVPISNHLYFYWYRQILGQKVEFLVSFYNNEISEKSEIFDDQFSVERPDGSNFTLKIRSTKLEDSAMYFCASRAPGQGVGYTFGSGTRLTVV.

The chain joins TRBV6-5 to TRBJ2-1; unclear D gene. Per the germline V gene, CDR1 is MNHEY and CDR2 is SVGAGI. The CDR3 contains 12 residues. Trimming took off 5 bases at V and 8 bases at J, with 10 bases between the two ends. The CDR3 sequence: CASSHSPHEQFF. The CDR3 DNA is TGTGCCAGCAGTCACAGCCCCCATGAGCAGTTCTTC.

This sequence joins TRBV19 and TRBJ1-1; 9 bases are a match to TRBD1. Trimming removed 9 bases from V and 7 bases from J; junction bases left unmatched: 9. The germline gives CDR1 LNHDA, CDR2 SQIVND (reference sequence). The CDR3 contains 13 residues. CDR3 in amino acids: CASRDRELIEAFF. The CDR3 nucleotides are TGTGCCAGCAGGGACAGGGAACTGATTGAAGCTTTCTTT.